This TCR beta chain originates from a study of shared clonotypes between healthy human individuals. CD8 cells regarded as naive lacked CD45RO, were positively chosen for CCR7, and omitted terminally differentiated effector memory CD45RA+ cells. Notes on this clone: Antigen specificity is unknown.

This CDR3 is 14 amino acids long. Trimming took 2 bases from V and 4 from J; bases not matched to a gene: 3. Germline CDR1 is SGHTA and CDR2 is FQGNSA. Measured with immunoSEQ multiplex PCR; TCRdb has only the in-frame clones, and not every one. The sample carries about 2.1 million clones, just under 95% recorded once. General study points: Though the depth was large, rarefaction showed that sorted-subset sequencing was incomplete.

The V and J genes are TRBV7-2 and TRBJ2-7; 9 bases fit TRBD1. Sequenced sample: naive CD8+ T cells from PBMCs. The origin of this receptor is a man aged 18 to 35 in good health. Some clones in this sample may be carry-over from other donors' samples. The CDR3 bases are TGTGCCAGCAGCTTACCGGGACAGGGATACGAGCAGTACTTC. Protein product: CASSLPGQGYEQYF.